The 2 T cell receptor beta chains reported below all come from one sample, sequenced in a study of blood T cell repertoires in COVID-19. Generated by immunoSEQ multiplex PCR, the TCRdb table keeps only in-frame clones and is missing some. The sample contains 150,000 to 200,000 clones, around 83% of which appear only once. Sequencing was performed on peripheral blood. The receptors come from a young woman with active or convalescent COVID-19.

There are a few counts of this clone. This chain uses TRBV19 with TRBJ2-3; the D gene is possibly TRBD2 (5 bases). The CDR3 runs to 18 residues. The V and J ends lost 6 bases and 0 bases respectively, with 22 bases between them. CDR1 is LNHDA and CDR2 is SQIVND in the germline V gene (reference sequence). The CDR3 spells CASSLGVPRPTSTDTQYF. The CDR3 nucleotides read TGTGCCAGTAGCCTGGGAGTCCCTAGACCTACTAGCACAGATACGCAGTATTTT.

This clone was counted once. This rearrangement joins TRBV18 to TRBJ2-3, with TRBD2 matching 11 bases. The CDR3 sequence is 16 residues long. The germline V gene has CDR1 KGHSH and CDR2 LQKENI. Trimming at V came to 3 bases and at J to 2 bases, leaving 4 bases not matched to a gene. CDR3 residues: CASSPGTSGHTDTQYF. The CDR3 DNA sequence: TGTGCCAGCTCACCGGGGACTAGCGGACACACAGATACGCAGTATTTT. Combining the CDR3 with reference TRBV18 and TRBJ2-3 gives the whole variable domain NAGVMQNPRHLVRRRGQEARLRCSPMKGHSHVYWYRQLPEEGLKFMVYLQKENIIDESGMPKERFSAEFPKEGPSILRIQQVVRGDSAAYFCASSPGTSGHTDTQYFGPGTRLTVL.